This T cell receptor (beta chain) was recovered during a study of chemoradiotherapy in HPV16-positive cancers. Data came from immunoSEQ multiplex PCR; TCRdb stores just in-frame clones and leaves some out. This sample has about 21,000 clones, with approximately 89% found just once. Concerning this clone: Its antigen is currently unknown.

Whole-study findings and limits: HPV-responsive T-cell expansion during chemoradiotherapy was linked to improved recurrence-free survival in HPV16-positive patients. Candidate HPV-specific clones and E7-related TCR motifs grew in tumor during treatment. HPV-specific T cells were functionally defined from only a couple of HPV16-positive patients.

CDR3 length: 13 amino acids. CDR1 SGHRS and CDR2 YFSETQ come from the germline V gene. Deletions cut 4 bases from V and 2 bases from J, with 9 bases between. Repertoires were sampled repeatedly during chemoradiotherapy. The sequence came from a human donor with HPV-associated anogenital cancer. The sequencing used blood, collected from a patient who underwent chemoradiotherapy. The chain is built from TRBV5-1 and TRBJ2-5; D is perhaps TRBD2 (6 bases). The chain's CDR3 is CASSPGLQETQYF. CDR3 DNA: TGCGCCAGCAGCCCAGGACTACAAGAGACCCAGTACTTC.